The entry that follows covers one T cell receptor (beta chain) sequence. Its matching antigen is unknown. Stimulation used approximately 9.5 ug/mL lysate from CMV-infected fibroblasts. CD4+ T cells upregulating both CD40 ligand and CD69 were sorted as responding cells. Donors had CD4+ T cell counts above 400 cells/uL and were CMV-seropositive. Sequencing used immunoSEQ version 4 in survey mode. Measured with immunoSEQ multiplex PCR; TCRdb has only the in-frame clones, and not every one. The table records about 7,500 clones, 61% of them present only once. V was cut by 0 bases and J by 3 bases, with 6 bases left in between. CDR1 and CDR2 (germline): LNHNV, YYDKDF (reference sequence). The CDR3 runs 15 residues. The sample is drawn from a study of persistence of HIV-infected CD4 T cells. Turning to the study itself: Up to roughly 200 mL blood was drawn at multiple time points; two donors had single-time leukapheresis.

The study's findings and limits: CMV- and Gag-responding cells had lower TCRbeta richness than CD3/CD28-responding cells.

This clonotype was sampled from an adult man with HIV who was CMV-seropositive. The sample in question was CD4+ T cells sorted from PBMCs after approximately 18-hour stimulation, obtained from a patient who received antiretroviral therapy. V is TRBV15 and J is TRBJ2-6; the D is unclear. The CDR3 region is CATSRDRSGANVLTF. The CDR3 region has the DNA TGTGCCACCAGCAGAGATCGGAGTGGGGCCAACGTCCTGACTTTC.